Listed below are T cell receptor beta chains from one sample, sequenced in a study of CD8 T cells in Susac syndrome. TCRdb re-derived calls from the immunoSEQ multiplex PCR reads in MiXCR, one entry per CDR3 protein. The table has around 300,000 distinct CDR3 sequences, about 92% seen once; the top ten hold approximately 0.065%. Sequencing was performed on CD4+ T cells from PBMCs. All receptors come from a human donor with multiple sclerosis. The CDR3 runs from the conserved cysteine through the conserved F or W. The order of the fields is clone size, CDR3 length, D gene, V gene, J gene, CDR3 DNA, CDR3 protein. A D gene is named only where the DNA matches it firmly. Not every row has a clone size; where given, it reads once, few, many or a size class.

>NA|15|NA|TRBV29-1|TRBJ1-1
TGCAGCGTTGACAGGGGCCCGAGGTCGAACACTGAAGCTTTCTTT
CSVDRGPRSNTEAFF
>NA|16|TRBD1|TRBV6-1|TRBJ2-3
TGTGCCAGCAGTCAGCAGGGGGGACAGGGTACAGATACGCAGTATTTT
CASSQQGGQGTDTQYF
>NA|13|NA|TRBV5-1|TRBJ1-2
TGCGCCAGCAGCTTGACGGGGGTGTGGGGCTACACCTTC
CASSLTGVWGYTF
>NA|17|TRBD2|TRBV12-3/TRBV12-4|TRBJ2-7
TGTGCCAGCATACCCCGGCGCGGGAGCCCCCATCTCTACGAGCAGTACTTC
CASIPRRGSPHLYEQYF
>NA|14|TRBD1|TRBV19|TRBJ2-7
TGTGCCAGTAAACGGGACAGGGAAGCCTACGAGCAGTACTTC
CASKRDREAYEQYF
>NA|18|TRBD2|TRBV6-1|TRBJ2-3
TGTGCCAGCAGTAAGCCACAGGACGGCCGCGGGGGTATAAATACGCAGTATTTT
CASSKPQDGRGGINTQYF
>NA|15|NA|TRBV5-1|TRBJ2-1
TGCGCCAGCAGCAGGGCCCAGGGAGGAGGCAATGAGCAGTTCTTC
CASSRAQGGGNEQFF
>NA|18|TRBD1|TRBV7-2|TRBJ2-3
TGTGCCAGCAGCTTAGTATTGGGGACAGGGCAAATCACAGATACGCAGTATTTT
CASSLVLGTGQITDTQYF
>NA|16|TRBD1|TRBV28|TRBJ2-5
TGTGCCAGCAGTTTATACGGGACAGGGGGCTATGAGACCCAGTACTTC
CASSLYGTGGYETQYF
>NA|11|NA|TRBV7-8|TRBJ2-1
TGTGCCAGCAGCTCTGGCCGTGGGCAGTTCTTC
CASSSGRGQFF
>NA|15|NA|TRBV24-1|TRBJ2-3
TGTGCCACCAGTGATTTGCAGGGTTTCACAGATACGCAGTATTTT
CATSDLQGFTDTQYF
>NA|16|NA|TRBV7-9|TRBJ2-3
TGTGCCAGCGGCCCCACTAGGATTGAGACCACAGATACGCAGTATTTT
CASGPTRIETTDTQYF
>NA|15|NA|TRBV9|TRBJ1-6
TGTGCCAGCAGCGTCACGGGGCAGGGCGATTCACCCCTCCACTTT
CASSVTGQGDSPLHF
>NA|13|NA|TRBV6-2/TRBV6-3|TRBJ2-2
TGTGCCAGCAGTTCCGTCCCATCTGGGGAGCTGTTTTTT
CASSSVPSGELFF
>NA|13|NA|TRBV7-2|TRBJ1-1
TGTGCCAGCAGCTTAACTGAGGAGACTGAAGCTTTCTTT
CASSLTEETEAFF
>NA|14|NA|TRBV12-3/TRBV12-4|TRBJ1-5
TGTGCCAGCAGTTCCACGGGGGGCAATCAGCCCCAGCATTTT
CASSSTGGNQPQHF
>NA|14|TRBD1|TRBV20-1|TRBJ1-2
TGCAGTGCTAGAGCCGGGACAGGGATCTATGGCTACACCTTC
CSARAGTGIYGYTF
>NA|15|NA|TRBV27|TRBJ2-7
TGTGCCAGCAGTTTATGGGCCCATGGAACCTACGAGCAGTACTTC
CASSLWAHGTYEQYF
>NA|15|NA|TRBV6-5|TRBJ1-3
TGTGCCAGCAGTCAAGACAGGTACTCTGGAAACACCATATATTTT
CASSQDRYSGNTIYF
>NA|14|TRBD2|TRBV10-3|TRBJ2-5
TGTGCCATTGGGCCGCGGGGGGGCTCGGAGACCCAGTACTTC
CAIGPRGGSETQYF
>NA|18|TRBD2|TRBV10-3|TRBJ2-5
TGTGCCATCAGTGAGCAAACTAATTCCCTAGCGACTAGCGAGACCCAGTACTTC
CAISEQTNSLATSETQYF
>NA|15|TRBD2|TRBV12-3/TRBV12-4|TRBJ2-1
TGTGCCAGCAGTTTAAGCGGGGGGGCCGGAAATGAGCAGTTCTTC
CASSLSGGAGNEQFF
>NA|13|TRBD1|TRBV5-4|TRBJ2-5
TGTGCCAGCAGCGTGGACAGGGAAGAGACCCAGTACTTC
CASSVDREETQYF
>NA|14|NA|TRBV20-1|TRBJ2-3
TGCAGTGCACCGGTCGTGGCTAGCACAGATACGCAGTATTTT
CSAPVVASTDTQYF
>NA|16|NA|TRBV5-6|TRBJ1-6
TGTGCCAGCAGCCCCGGCAGGAGCTCCTATAATTCACCCCTCCACTTT
CASSPGRSSYNSPLHF
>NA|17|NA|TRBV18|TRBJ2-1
TGTGCCAGCTCACCCCCAGGAGGCGGTAGCTCCTACAATGAGCAGTTCTTC
CASSPPGGGSSYNEQFF
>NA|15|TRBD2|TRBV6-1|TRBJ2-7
TGTGCCAGCAGGCCCCCGGGGCGGGGGGACTACGAGCAGTACTTC
CASRPPGRGDYEQYF
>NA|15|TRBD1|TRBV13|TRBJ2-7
TGTGCCAGCAGCTCCCGGGACAGCCTTTCCTACGAGCAGTACTTC
CASSSRDSLSYEQYF
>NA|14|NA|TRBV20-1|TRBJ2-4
TGCAGTGCTACTAGTGGCACCGCCAAAAACATTCAGTACTTC
CSATSGTAKNIQYF
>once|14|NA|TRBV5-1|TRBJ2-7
TGCGCCAGCAGCCGGACACCTGACTCCTACGAGCAGTACTTC
CASSRTPDSYEQYF
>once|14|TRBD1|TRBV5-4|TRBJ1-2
TGTGCCAGCAGCTTGGAGGGGGCTCGCTATGGCTACACCTTC
CASSLEGARYGYTF
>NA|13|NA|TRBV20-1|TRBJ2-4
TGCAGTGCGGTCGGACTGCGCCAAAACATTCAGTACTTC
CSAVGLRQNIQYF
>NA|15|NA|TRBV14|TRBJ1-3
TGTGCCAGCAGCCTCATTGGACACGGACGTGACACCATATATTTT
CASSLIGHGRDTIYF
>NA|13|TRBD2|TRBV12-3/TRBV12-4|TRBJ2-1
TGTGCCAGCAGTTTGGGACTAGCGGGGTCCCAGTTCTTC
CASSLGLAGSQFF
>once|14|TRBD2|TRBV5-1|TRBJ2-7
TGCGCCAGCAGAACGACTAGCGGGAGCTACGAGCAGTACTTC
CASRTTSGSYEQYF
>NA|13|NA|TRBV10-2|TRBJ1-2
TGCGCCAGCAGCCGGTGGCAGGGAGGGAGCTACACCTTC
CASSRWQGGSYTF
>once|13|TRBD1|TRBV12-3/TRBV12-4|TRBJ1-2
TGTGCCAGCAGTTTACGGACAGGTGGTGGCTACACCTTC
CASSLRTGGGYTF
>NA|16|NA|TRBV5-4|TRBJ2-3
TGTGCCAGCAGCTTGGATGCAGGGGAGGGGGCAGATACGCAGTATTTT
CASSLDAGEGADTQYF
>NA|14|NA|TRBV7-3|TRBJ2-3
TGTGCCAGCAGCTTAGCGGGGATGACAGATACGCAGTATTTT
CASSLAGMTDTQYF
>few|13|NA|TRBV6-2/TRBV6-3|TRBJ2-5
TGTGCCAGCAGTTACACCGAGGAAGAGACCCAGTACTTC
CASSYTEEETQYF
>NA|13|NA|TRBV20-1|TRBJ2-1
TGCAGTGCTAGGGACCCAACCCTGGATGAGCAGTTCTTC
CSARDPTLDEQFF
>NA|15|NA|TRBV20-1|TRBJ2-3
TGCAGTTCCAGACAAGACCCCGAACTCACAGATACGCAGTATTTT
CSSRQDPELTDTQYF
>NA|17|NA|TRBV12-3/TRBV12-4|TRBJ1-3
TGTGCCAGCAGTCCCAGGGAGGACCGACTCTCTGGAAACACCATATATTTT
CASSPREDRLSGNTIYF
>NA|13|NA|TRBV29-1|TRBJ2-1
TGCAGCGGTTGGGGGGACCTCCCCAATGAGCAGTTCTTC
CSGWGDLPNEQFF
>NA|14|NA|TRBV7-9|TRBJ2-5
TGTGCCAGCAGCGATGATGGTAAACTAGGGACCCAGTACTTC
CASSDDGKLGTQYF
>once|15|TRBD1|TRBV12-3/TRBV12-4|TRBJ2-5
TGTGCCAGCAGTCCCTCTCGGACAGGGCAAGAGACCCAGTACTTC
CASSPSRTGQETQYF
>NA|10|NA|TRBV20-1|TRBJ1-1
TGCAGTGCTATGGCAGATGAAGCTTTCTTT
CSAMADEAFF
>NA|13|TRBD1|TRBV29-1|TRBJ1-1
TGCAGCGTCGACAGGGGGGGAAGTACTGAAGCTTTCTTT
CSVDRGGSTEAFF
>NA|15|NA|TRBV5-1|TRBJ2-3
TGCGCCAGCAGCTCCTCCCGGGGCGGCACAGATACGCAGTATTTT
CASSSSRGGTDTQYF
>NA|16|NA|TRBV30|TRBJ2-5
TGTGCCTGGAGTGTATTGCGGCAGCCCGAGTCGGAGACCCAGTACTTC
CAWSVLRQPESETQYF
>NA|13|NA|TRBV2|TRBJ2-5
TGTGCCAGCAGTGGCGAGCAGCAAGAGACCCAGTACTTC
CASSGEQQETQYF